This T cell receptor (beta chain) was profiled in a study of cytomegalovirus exposure and HLA in healthy donors. This clone was seen only once. The junction and the germline gene differ at one end; a read error may be behind it. The PCR used 60 Vbeta and 13 Jbeta primers. Produced via immunoSEQ multiplex PCR; TCRdb's table is partial and in-frame only. The data contain roughly 80,000 clones, under 85% of them singletons. The clonotype comes from a woman aged 40 to 49 in good health and CMV-seropositive. The sample consisted of PBMCs.

CDR3 amino acids: CAVRRVTSGRIYEQYF. In nucleotides, the CDR3 is TGCGCAGTTAGACGCGTTACTAGCGGGAGAATATACGAGCAGTACTTC. V gene TRBV2 combines with J gene TRBJ2-7, with TRBD2 matching 11 bases. This CDR3 is 16 amino acids long. The germline CDR1 and CDR2 sequences are SNHLY and FYNNEI.